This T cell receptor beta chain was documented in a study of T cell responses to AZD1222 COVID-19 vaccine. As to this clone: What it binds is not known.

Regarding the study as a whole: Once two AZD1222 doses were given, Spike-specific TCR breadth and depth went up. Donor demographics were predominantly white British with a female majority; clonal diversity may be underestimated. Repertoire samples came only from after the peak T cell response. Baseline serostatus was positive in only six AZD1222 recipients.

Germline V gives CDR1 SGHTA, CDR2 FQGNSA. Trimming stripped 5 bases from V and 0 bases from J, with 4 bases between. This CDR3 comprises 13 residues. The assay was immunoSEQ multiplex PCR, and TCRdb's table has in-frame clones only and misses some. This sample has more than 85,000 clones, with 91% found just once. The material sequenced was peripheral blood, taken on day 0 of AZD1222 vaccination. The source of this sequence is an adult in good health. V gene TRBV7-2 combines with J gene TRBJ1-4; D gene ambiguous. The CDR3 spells CASSRATNEKLFF. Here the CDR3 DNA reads TGTGCCAGCAGCAGAGCAACTAATGAAAAACTGTTTTTT.